The 2 T cell receptor beta chains below come from one sample, sequenced in a study of T-cell reconstitution after alpha-beta-depleted transplantation in children. The TCRbeta library was prepared with unique molecular identifiers. From the PCR reads, TCRdb called clonotypes with MiXCR, one entry per CDR3 protein. The table has around 210,000 distinct CDR3 sequences, about 7% seen once. This sample comprised PBMCs, obtained before TCRalphabeta/CD19-depleted stem cell transplant. Source of these receptors: a boy between 2 and 10 years old with acute lymphoblastic leukemia, due to receive a stem cell transplant.

This clonotype was counted ten times or more. The chain uses TRBV27 and TRBJ2-7; no clear D gene. The V end was cut by 6 bases, the J end by 2 bases, with 11 bases between. The CDR3 sequence is 13 residues long. Germline values: CDR1 MNHEY, CDR2 SMNVEV (reference sequence). The CDR3 DNA reads as TGTGCCAGCAGCCTGGACCGTACCTACGAGCAGTACTTC. It codes for CASSLDRTYEQYF.

This clonotype was found a few times. The chain carries TRBV10-2 and TRBJ1-6; D gene ambiguous. CDR1 and CDR2 from the germline V gene are WSHSY and SAAADI. This CDR3 comprises 11 residues. V dropped 3 bases and J dropped 15 bases, with 9 bases sitting between them. This chain's CDR3 is CASSDSPHLHF. CDR3 in DNA: TGCGCCAGCAGTGATAGTCCTCACCTCCACTTT.